The 25 T cell receptor beta chains listed next were all sequenced from one sample in a study of shared clonotypes between healthy human individuals (dated by TCRdb to about 2020). Library generation was performed with the immunoSEQ multiplex PCR assay. The immuneACCESS repertoire file appears here via TCRdb, limited to in-frame rearrangements. These files lack a portion of the clones; in checked studies, under half of the deficit traces to unresolved V genes, and the cause of the others is not known. A total of fewer than 1 million clones appear in this sample, about 96% of them only once. The top ten constitute less than 0.25% of the sample. CD8 naive samples were CD45RO-negative cells positively selected for CCR7, giving a CD45RA+CCR7+ population that excluded TemRA cells. The sequencing input was naive CD8+ T cells sorted from blood. What the cell subset or site label conveys for this sample: CD45RA+CCR7+. All receptors derive from a young man in good health.

This clone was counted a single time. This chain links TRBV7-8 with TRBJ2-1; 9 bases are a match to TRBD2. The junction had 5 bases not matched to a gene; V was cut back by 3 bases and J by 8 bases. CDR3 size: 14 residues. CDR1 and CDR2 (germline): SGHVS, FQNEAQ. The CDR3 spells CASSLGLAGYEQFF. In DNA, the CDR3 is TGTGCCAGCAGCTTGGGGCTAGCGGGATATGAGCAGTTCTTC.

The chain employs TRBV29-1 and TRBJ2-1; no clear D. From germline, CDR1 is SQVTM and CDR2 ANQGSEA. CDR3 length equals 11 residues. The V and J ends lost 3 bases and 7 bases respectively, with 7 bases between them. The CDR3 DNA is TGCAGCGTTGAGCCCGCTAATGAGCAGTTCTTC. This encodes CSVEPANEQFF.

The rearrangement uses TRBV11-2 and TRBJ2-1; the D is unclear. Trimming shortened V by 4 bases and J by 8 bases, and 6 bases separated the two germline ends. CDR3 size: 11 residues. Germline CDR1 SGHAT, CDR2 FQNNGV. This CDR3 reads CASSSGHEQFF. Written as DNA, the CDR3 is TGTGCCAGCAGCTCAGGACATGAGCAGTTCTTC.

The rearrangement links TRBV19 to TRBJ1-1, with a weak D call TRBD1 (6 bases). Germline CDR1 is LNHDA and CDR2 is SQIVND (reference sequence). The CDR3 contains 16 residues. Trimming stripped 9 bases from V and 0 bases from J, with 20 bases between. The CDR3 DNA is TGTGCCAGCCTTACAGGGATGGGTGGGTTGAACACTGAAGCTTTCTTT. This gives the protein CASLTGMGGLNTEAFF.

The gene calls are TRBV7-9 and TRBJ2-1; perhaps TRBD2 as D (6 bases). CDR1 and CDR2 (germline): SEHNR, FQNEAQ (reference sequence). Trimming cost V 9 bases and J 8 bases, with 20 bases left between them. CDR3 length equals 14 residues. CDR3 DNA sequence: TGTGCCAGTGGGGGGACTCGGGTGTCCCATGAGCAGTTCTTC. Protein: CASGGTRVSHEQFF.

This chain links TRBV27 with TRBJ2-7; D gene ambiguous. V was shortened by 6 bases and J by 3 bases, with 15 bases between the two germline ends. Germline loops: CDR1 MNHEY, CDR2 SMNVEV (reference sequence). The CDR3 is made up of 14 amino acids. Here the CDR3 reads CASSRSGQVYEQYF. CDR3 sequence (DNA): TGTGCCAGCAGCCGTTCAGGCCAGGTCTACGAGCAGTACTTC.

The rearrangement links TRBV5-4 to TRBJ2-3; the D call may be TRBD1 or TRBD2 (5 bases each). V gave up 0 bases and J gave up 9 bases, with 14 bases separating them. The germline gives CDR1 SGHNT, CDR2 YYREEE (reference sequence). The CDR3 extends over 14 amino acids. Here the CDR3 DNA reads TGTGCCAGCAGCTTGGTCGGGGCTCCGCCGACGCAGTATTTT. Translating it yields CASSLVGAPPTQYF.

The rearrangement uses TRBV7-9 and TRBJ2-5, with TRBD2 as a possible D gene (6 bases). V was trimmed by 4 bases and J by 2 bases, leaving 11 bases between them. The CDR3 totals 14 residues. Germline CDR1 and CDR2: SEHNR and FQNEAQ (reference sequence). The CDR3 sequence: CASSSLAEQETQYF. DNA of the CDR3: TGTGCCAGCAGCTCGTTAGCGGAGCAAGAGACCCAGTACTTC.

V and J are TRBV7-9 and TRBJ2-3; 7 bases match TRBD2. The CDR3 totals 16 residues. With 2 bases clipped from V and 4 bases from J, the junction kept 9 bases outside the gene matches. Germline-derived CDR1 and CDR2 are SEHNR and FQNEAQ (reference sequence). CDR3: CASSLIGEGHADTQYF. DNA for the CDR3: TGTGCCAGCAGCTTAATCGGGGAGGGCCACGCAGATACGCAGTATTTT.

This rearrangement joins TRBV7-9 to TRBJ2-1; TRBD2 matches at 10 bases. V lost 5 bases, J lost 5 bases, and 12 bases stayed unmatched. The CDR3 loop spans 17 amino acids. The germline V gene encodes CDR1 SEHNR and CDR2 FQNEAQ (reference sequence). CDR3 protein: CASSQPPGTSANNEQFF. CDR3 nucleotide sequence: TGTGCCAGCAGCCAACCTCCCGGGACTAGCGCCAACAATGAGCAGTTCTTC.

This clone was counted a few times. The V gene is TRBV7-2, the J gene TRBJ2-7; D could derive from TRBD1 or TRBD2 (5 bases each). Germline V gene data show CDR1 as SGHTA and CDR2 as FQGNSA. The V end was cut by 4 bases, the J end by 3 bases, with 16 bases between. The CDR3 contains 15 residues. The CDR3 here is CASSSSTLGVYEQYF. The CDR3 DNA reads TGTGCCAGCAGCTCCTCGACCCTGGGGGTCTACGAGCAGTACTTC.

The chain uses TRBV19 and TRBJ2-7, with 10 bases fitting TRBD2. Germline assignment: CDR1 LNHDA and CDR2 SQIVND (reference sequence). The V segment lost 5 bases and the J segment 0 bases; nucleotides outside the gene matches: 4. The CDR3 loop spans 15 amino acids. CDR3 sequence: CASSWTSGGSYEQYF. CDR3 DNA sequence: TGTGCCAGTAGTTGGACTAGCGGAGGCTCCTACGAGCAGTACTTC.

The DNA of the CDR3 is TGTGCCAGCAGCCGCTTAGCCTTTGACGCCGAACTGTTTTTT. Translation: CASSRLAFDAELFF. This sequence joins TRBV5-5 and TRBJ2-2; D gene unclear. The CDR3 is made up of 14 amino acids. V lost 4 bases and J lost 14, with 21 bases in between. CDR1 is SGHKS and CDR2 is YYEKEE in the germline V gene (reference sequence).

About this clone: The junction departs from the called germline gene at one end, perhaps through a read error. The V gene is TRBV4-1, the J gene TRBJ2-7; perhaps D is TRBD1 or TRBD2 (6 bases each). The V gene's germline CDR1 is MGHRA and CDR2 YSYEKL. CDR3 length: 14 residues. The CDR3 protein is CASSQSLGGRPVVF. CDR3 in DNA: TGCGCCAGCAGCCAGTCCCTGGGGGGCCGTCCGGTAGTCTTC.

The chain employs TRBV19 and TRBJ1-5, with D possibly TRBD1 on 6 matching bases. CDR3 size: 16 residues. Germline V gene sequence: CDR1 LNHDA, CDR2 SQIVND (reference sequence). V was shortened by 3 bases and J by 1 base, with 13 bases between the two germline ends. This chain's CDR3 is CASSMGGGLSNQPQHF. CDR3 sequence (DNA): TGTGCCAGTAGTATGGGTGGGGGCCTGAGCAATCAGCCCCAGCATTTT.

This clone has a single count. This sequence joins TRBV2 and TRBJ2-7, with a weak D call TRBD1 (6 bases). V was trimmed by 7 bases and J by 6 bases, leaving 13 bases between them. CDR3 length: 12 residues. From germline, CDR1 is SNHLY and CDR2 FYNNEI. This chain's CDR3 is CASNPNRVEQYF. The CDR3 DNA sequence: TGTGCCAGCAACCCCAACAGGGTCGAGCAGTACTTC.

The rearrangement uses TRBV11-2 and TRBJ1-2; D is ambiguous. CDR1 is SGHAT and CDR2 is FQNNGV in the germline V gene. This CDR3 has 14 amino acids. V shed 2 bases and J shed 2 bases, with 9 bases lying between them. The CDR3, as DNA: TGTGCCAGCAGCTTAACCGAGACCAACTATGGCTACACCTTC. It is translated as CASSLTETNYGYTF.

Details on this clone: Other DNA sequences in the same sample also yield this CDR3. The chain links TRBV7-9 to TRBJ2-1, with a tentative D call TRBD2 (7 bases). Trimming cost V 0 bases and J 6 bases, with 9 bases left between them. The CDR3 is 14 residues long. CDR1 is SEHNR and CDR2 is FQNEAQ in the germline V gene (reference sequence). This chain's CDR3 is CASSLAGGGNEQFF. As DNA, the CDR3 is TGTGCCAGCAGCTTAGCGGGAGGGGGCAATGAGCAGTTCTTC.

The chain joins TRBV7-9 to TRBJ2-3, with 8 bases identical to TRBD2. The CDR3 is 16 residues long. Per germline, CDR1 SEHNR and CDR2 FQNEAQ (reference sequence). Unmatched junction bases numbered 7, after V lost 3 bases and J lost 2 bases. The CDR3 loop reads CASSFTSGEITDTQYF. The CDR3 DNA reads as TGTGCCAGCAGCTTTACTAGCGGAGAGATCACAGATACGCAGTATTTT.

This rearrangement joins TRBV7-9 to TRBJ2-5, with D possibly matching TRBD1 (8 bases). V was shortened by 3 bases and J by 0 bases, with 17 bases between the two germline ends. The V gene's germline CDR1 is SEHNR and CDR2 FQNEAQ (reference sequence). The CDR3 has 17 amino acids. CDR3 nucleotides: TGTGCCAGCAGCTTGAACAGGGGGAGGGAGTACCAAGAGACCCAGTACTTC. Encoded protein: CASSLNRGREYQETQYF.

This clone has only one observation. At one boundary the junction diverges from the germline segment, which might be a read error. DNA of the CDR3: TGTGCCACCAGCGGAGACGGGATGACAGGGGGAAGCAATCAGCCCCAGCATTTT. As protein: CATSGDGMTGGSNQPQHF. This chain uses TRBV15 with TRBJ1-5; 9 nucleotides line up with TRBD1. This CDR3 contains 18 residues. CDR1 is LNHNV and CDR2 is YYDKDF in the germline V gene (reference sequence).

The chain uses TRBV18 and TRBJ1-1, with 9 bases that match TRBD1. Germline CDR1 is KGHSH and CDR2 is LQKENI. V shed 3 bases, J shed 5 bases, and the junction held 10 bases outside the gene matches. The CDR3 is 16 residues long. The CDR3 DNA sequence: TGTGCCAGCTCACCCGCTCCGGGACAGGGAGGAACTGAAGCTTTCTTT. Translation: CASSPAPGQGGTEAFF.

The rearrangement uses TRBV7-9 and TRBJ2-5; 8 positions match TRBD2. The CDR3 is made up of 16 amino acids. Germline CDR1 reads SEHNR; CDR2 reads FQNEAQ (reference sequence). Germline trimming cut 1 base from V and 2 bases from J; bases unmatched to any gene: 6. CDR3 bases: TGTGCCAGCAGCTTAGTGGGGACTAGTCTTCAAGAGACCCAGTACTTC. It codes for CASSLVGTSLQETQYF.

V is TRBV9 and J is TRBJ2-3; no firm D call. Germline V gene lookup returns CDR1 SGDLS and CDR2 YYNGEE. CDR3 length equals 15 residues. The V gene lost 3 bases and the J gene lost 0 bases, with 11 bases spanning the gap. Here the CDR3 DNA reads TGTGCCAGCAGCGCCATGGGTCGGAGCACAGATACGCAGTATTTT. This translates into CASSAMGRSTDTQYF.

The chain is built from TRBV29-1 and TRBJ2-1; 8 bases map to TRBD2. The junction had 9 bases not matched to a gene; V was cut back by 4 bases and J by 7 bases. The CDR3 is made up of 14 amino acids. Germline V CDR1 and CDR2: SQVTM, ANQGSEA. The CDR3 loop is CSVGHLAGFNEQFF. CDR3 coding DNA: TGCAGCGTTGGCCACTTAGCGGGATTTAATGAGCAGTTCTTC.